This TCR beta chain comes out of a study of T cell responses to AZD1222 COVID-19 vaccine. The CDR3 totals 13 residues. Germline V CDR1 and CDR2: WSHSY, SAAADI. Trimming cost V 2 bases and J 8 bases, with 12 bases left between them. The repertoire was sequenced with immunoSEQ multiplex PCR; TCRdb's copy has only in-frame clones and lacks some. The top ten clones hold 5.1% of a sample with 150,000 or so clones, 89% of them seen once. The chain uses TRBV10-2 and TRBJ1-2, with D possibly matching TRBD1 (6 bases). The sequenced sample was peripheral blood, obtained on day 0 of AZD1222 vaccination. The TCR was taken from an adult in good health. The CDR3 spells CASSEPAGGGYTF. The CDR3 nucleotides are TGCGCCAGCAGTGAGCCGGCGGGGGGCGGCTACACCTTC.